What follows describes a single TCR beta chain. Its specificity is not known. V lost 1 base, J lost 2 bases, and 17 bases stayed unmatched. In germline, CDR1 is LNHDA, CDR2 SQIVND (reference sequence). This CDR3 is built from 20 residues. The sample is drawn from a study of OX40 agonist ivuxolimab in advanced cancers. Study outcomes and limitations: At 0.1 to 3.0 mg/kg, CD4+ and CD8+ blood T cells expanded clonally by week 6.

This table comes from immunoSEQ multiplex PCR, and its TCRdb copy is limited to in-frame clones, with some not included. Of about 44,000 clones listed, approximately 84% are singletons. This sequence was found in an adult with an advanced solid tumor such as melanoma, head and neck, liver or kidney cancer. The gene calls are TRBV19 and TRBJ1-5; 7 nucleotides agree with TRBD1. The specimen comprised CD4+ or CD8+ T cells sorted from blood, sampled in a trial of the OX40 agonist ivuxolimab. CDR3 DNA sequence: TGTGCCAGTAGTATAGGAGGGGGCAGGACACGGCTACTTGGCAATCAGCCCCAGCATTTT. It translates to CASSIGGGRTRLLGNQPQHF.